The next 3 T cell receptor beta chains were all read from a single sample in a study of CD8 T cells in ankylosing spondylitis. Study-wide results and caveats: Among TCR beta sequences, a motif of roughly 8 highly homologous variants appeared characteristic of ankylosing spondylitis blood.

TCRdb independently ran MiXCR on the 5' RACE reads; one entry per CDR3 protein. The sample shows roughly 700,000 distinct CDR3 sequences, about 20% of them seen only once. No antigen has been identified for these receptors. The sequencing sample was made of blood, either unsorted or a sorted T cell fraction (not recorded which). The receptor set was obtained from a male donor with ankylosing spondylitis.

The rearrangement uses TRBV12-3 or TRBV12-4 and TRBJ2-2, with TRBD2 as a possible D gene (7 bases). The CDR3 runs 14 residues. V was pared by 7 bases and J by 5 bases, with 14 bases between. CDR3 DNA: TGTGCCAGCATGGCGGGGGCCGATACCGGGGAGCTGTTTTTT. Translating gives CASMAGADTGELFF.

This clonotype was observed a few times. The chain couples TRBV6-1 to TRBJ2-7; 8 bases align to TRBD2. CDR1 MNHNS and CDR2 SASEGT come from the germline V gene. V trimming: 5 bases; J trimming: 0 bases; junction bases outside the gene matches: 3. CDR3 length: 14 amino acids. CDR3 region: CASSLSGASYEQYF. The CDR3 DNA is TGTGCCAGCAGTCTTAGCGGGGCCTCCTACGAGCAGTACTTC.

This clonotype came up a few times. This chain connects TRBV15 to TRBJ2-1; 10 bases map to TRBD2. CDR1 and CDR2 from the germline V gene are LNHNV and YYDKDF (reference sequence). The CDR3 length is 18 residues. V lost 9 bases to trimming and J lost 4 bases; unmatched junction nucleotides: 18. The CDR3 nucleotides are TGTGCCACACTTCTTACGAGGCCTAGCGGGAGTCAGTACAATGAGCAGTTCTTC. As protein: CATLLTRPSGSQYNEQFF.